The entry that follows covers one T cell receptor beta chain sequence. Its target is unknown. This sample is part of a study of monozygotic twins with inflammatory bowel disease. Broader study findings: Relative to healthy twins, IBD patients had fewer clonotypes in common with others, a gap that was especially apparent with disease activity. Different T cell subtypes could not be distinguished.

The length of the CDR3 is 12 residues. Per the germline V gene, CDR1 is KGHSH and CDR2 is LQKENI. Each CDR3 protein gets one entry in TCRdb, which reprocessed the 5' RACE reads and gives no DNA. Its listing shows tens of thousands of distinct CDR3 sequences. The TCR was taken from a human donor with ulcerative colitis or Crohn's disease, or a healthy co-twin of an affected twin (not recorded which). The rearrangement uses TRBV18 and TRBJ2-3. The source material was blood. This chain's CDR3 is CASSPNTDTQYF.